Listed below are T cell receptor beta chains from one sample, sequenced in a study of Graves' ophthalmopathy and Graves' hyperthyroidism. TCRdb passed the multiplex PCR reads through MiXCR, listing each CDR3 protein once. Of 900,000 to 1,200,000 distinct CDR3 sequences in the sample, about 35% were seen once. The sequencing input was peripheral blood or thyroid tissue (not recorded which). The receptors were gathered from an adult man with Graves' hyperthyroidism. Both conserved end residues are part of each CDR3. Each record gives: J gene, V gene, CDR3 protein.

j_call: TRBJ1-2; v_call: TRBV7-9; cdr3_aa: CASSLGDQRLYGYTF
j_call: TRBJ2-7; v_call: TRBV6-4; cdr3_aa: CASSVLAGTPYEQYF
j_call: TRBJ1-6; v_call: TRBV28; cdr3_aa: CASRALNSPLHF
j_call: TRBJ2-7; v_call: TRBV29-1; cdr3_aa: CSASKPGQGHGEQYF
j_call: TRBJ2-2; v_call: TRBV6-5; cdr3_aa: CASSVRETGELFF
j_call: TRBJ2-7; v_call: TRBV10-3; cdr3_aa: CAISAQTGLAGAYEQYF
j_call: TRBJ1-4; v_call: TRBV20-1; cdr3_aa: CSADSPTNEKLFF
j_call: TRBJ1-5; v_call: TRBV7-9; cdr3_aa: CASSLDVQGEGQPQHF
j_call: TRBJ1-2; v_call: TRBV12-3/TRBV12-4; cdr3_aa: CASSFGDREGYTF
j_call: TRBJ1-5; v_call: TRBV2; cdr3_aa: CASREGQGIQPQHF
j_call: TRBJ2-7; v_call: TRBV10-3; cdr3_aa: CAISESGQGPYEQYF
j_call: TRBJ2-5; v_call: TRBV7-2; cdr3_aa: CASSSTGTSGWDQYF
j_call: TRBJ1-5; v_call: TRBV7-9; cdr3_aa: CASSATGHLNQPQHF
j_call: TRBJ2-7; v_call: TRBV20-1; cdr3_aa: CSARGGLAGGAYEQYF
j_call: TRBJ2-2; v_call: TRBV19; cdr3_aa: CASSIQYTGELFF
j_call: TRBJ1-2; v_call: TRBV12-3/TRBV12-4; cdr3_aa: CASSGNRYGYTF
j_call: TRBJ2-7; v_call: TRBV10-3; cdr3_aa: CAISEVEDEQYF
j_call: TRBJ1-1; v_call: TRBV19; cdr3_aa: CASNDWLGLGTEAFF
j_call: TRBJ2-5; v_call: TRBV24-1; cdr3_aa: CASRSIDWGAQYF
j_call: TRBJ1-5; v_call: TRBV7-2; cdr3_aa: CASSLAGGVVGRHF
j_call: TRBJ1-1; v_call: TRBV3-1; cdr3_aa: CASSQDFWNTEAFF
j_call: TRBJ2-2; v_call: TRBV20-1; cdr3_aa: CSARDPGTGELFF
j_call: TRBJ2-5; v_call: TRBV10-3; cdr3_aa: CAISEGSGREYF
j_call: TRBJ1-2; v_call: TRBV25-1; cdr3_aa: CASSGGVAGYGYTF
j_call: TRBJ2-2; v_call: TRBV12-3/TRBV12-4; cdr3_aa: CASSYSKREQNTGELFF
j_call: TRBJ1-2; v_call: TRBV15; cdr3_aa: CATSSDGWLQGGYGYTF
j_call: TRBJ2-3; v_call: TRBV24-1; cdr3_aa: CATSDFAGWADTQYF
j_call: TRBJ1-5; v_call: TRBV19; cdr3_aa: CASSNGLGKRNQPQHF
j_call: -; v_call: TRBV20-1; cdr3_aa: CSARMTISYNEQFF
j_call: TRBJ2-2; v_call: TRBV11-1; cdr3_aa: CASSLPGGANTGELFF
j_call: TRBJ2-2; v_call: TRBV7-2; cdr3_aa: CASSRPSSVRTGELFF
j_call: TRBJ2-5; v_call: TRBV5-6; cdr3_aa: CASSRAGGVKTQYF
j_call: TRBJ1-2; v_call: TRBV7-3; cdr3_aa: CASSIYAGDNYGYTF
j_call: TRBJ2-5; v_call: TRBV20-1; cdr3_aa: CSARPWDRGQETQYF
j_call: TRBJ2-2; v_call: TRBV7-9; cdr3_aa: CASSLLAGTYLNTGELFF
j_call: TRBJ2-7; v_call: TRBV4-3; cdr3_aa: CASSQYRGGGDYEQYF
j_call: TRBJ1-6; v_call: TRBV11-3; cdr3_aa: CASSFRTQSPLHF
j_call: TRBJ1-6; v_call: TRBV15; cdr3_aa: CATSEGLRNSPLHF
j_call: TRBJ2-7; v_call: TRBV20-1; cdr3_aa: CSANPRKSEQYF
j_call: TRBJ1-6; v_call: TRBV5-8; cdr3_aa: CASSLVGSARDSPLHF
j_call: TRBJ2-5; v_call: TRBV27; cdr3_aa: CASSLLGRLAGGEETQYF
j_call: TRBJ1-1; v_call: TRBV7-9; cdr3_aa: CASSKPGILAFYAEAFF
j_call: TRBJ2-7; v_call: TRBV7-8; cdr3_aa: CALQILAGTYEQYF